This T cell receptor (beta chain) is drawn from a study of T cell clones after liver transplantation. The overall study: Liver transplant recipients had immunosuppression withdrawal attempted within 2 years. As an antigen-independent comparator, third-party-reactive TCRbeta sequences came from pre-transplant mixed lymphocyte reactions.

Method: immunoSEQ multiplex PCR; TCRdb's copy keeps in-frame clones and lacks some. The sample contains around 43,000 clones, 85% to 90% of which appear only once. The CDR3 loop spans 14 amino acids. The V end was cut by 2 bases, the J end by 2 bases, with 13 bases between. Germline lookup yields CDR1 SQVTM and CDR2 ANQGSEA. Points on this clone: Its target is unknown.

Findings and limits, study-wide: Circulating graft-donor-reactive CD4 TCRbeta sequences fell significantly post-transplant in most of the 8 subjects. Small, mixed patient groups and varying post-transplant times limit these conclusions.

The source is a human patient who received a liver transplant. Some T cells may be supplied by the graft donor. The chain couples TRBV29-1 to TRBJ2-7, with D possibly being TRBD2 (6 bases). The sequencing here drew on CD4+ T cells from blood, taken 24 months after liver transplant. The CDR3 nucleotides read TGCAGCGTTGAAATGGCGGGGAGCCCCTACGAGCAGTACTTC. Amino acid sequence: CSVEMAGSPYEQYF.